These 2 T cell receptor beta chains were sequenced from one sample in a study of blood T cell repertoires in COVID-19. Assay: immunoSEQ multiplex PCR; the TCRdb copy retains only in-frame clones and omits some. The sample carries about 65,000 clones, 75% to 85% recorded once. Sequencing input: peripheral blood. Every receptor here comes from a man older than 75 with acute or convalescent COVID-19.

The gene calls are TRBV7-9 and TRBJ2-2; TRBD2 matches 12 bases. Losses at the gene ends were 5 bases for V and 7 bases for J; bases not matched to a gene: 11. Germline-derived CDR1 and CDR2 are SEHNR and FQNEAQ (reference sequence). The CDR3 consists of 17 residues. The CDR3 spells CASSPRGLAGSHGELFF. DNA for the CDR3: TGTGCCAGCAGCCCGAGAGGACTAGCGGGGAGTCACGGGGAGCTGTTTTTT.

This clone was counted between two and nine times. V usage is TRBV7-9 and J usage is TRBJ2-7; D perhaps matches TRBD1 (6 bases). The length of the CDR3 is 15 residues. CDR1 and CDR2 from the germline V gene are SEHNR and FQNEAQ (reference sequence). V was clipped by 5 bases and J by 4 bases, with 18 bases between them. The CDR3 region is CASSPQGQFIYEQYF. The DNA for the CDR3 is TGTGCCAGCAGCCCACAGGGTCAGTTCATTTACGAGCAGTACTTC.